Below are 27 T cell receptor beta chains sequenced from a single sample in a study of T cells in Graves' hyperthyroidism and ophthalmopathy. Amplified regions were TCR beta CDR3 sequences from RNA transcripts. A first-round RT-PCR of the TCR CDR3 used the HTBI primer set. Each CDR3 protein is one row after TCRdb ran MiXCR on the multiplex PCR reads. Here the sample spans 600,000 or so distinct CDR3 sequences, 14% being singletons. Source material: blood. The receptors here all came from a woman aged 45-60 years with Graves' ophthalmopathy.

This clonotype was counted ten times or more. Here the CDR3 DNA reads TGTGCCAGCAGCTTAGCGGGACATACCTACGAGCAGTACTTC. Amino acid sequence: CASSLAGHTYEQYF. J is TRBJ2-7 and V is TRBV7-2; maybe TRBD1 (6 bases). CDR3 length: 14 residues. Trimming left V 0 bases short and J 2 bases short, with 8 bases between. Germline V lookup: CDR1 SGHTA, CDR2 FQGNSA.

This CDR3 reads CASSVNGINQPQHF. The DNA for the CDR3 is TGTGCCAGCAGCGTAAACGGTATTAATCAGCCCCAGCATTTT. This chain connects TRBV9 to TRBJ1-5; D is undetermined. Trimming shortened V by 1 base and J by 4 bases, and 9 bases separated the two germline ends. The CDR3 runs to 14 residues. Per the germline V gene, CDR1 is SGDLS and CDR2 is YYNGEE.

At least ten counts were recorded for this clonotype. V is TRBV12-3 or TRBV12-4 and J is TRBJ1-2; the D gene is possibly TRBD1 (6 bases). V dropped 7 bases and J dropped 0 bases, with 12 bases sitting between them. The CDR3 is 14 residues long. The CDR3 reads CASNLRGANYGYTF. For the CDR3, the DNA is TGTGCCAGCAACCTCAGGGGAGCTAACTATGGCTACACCTTC.

The chain couples TRBV7-3 to TRBJ1-5, with TRBD1 matching over 7 bases. CDR1 is SGHTA, CDR2 FQGTGA, per germline. This CDR3 has 14 residues. The chain's CDR3 is CDADGQGESQPQHF. CDR3 DNA: TGTGACGCGGACGGGCAGGGGGAAAGTCAGCCCCAGCATTTT.

In this sample, this clonotype turned up a few times. A much larger clone differs from this one at a single base, so this may be a read error. The chain links TRBV12-3 or TRBV12-4 to TRBJ1-1; possibly TRBD1 for D (5 bases). V was pared by 3 bases and J by 8 bases, with 22 bases between. The length of the CDR3 is 16 residues. The DNA of the CDR3 is TGTGCCAGCAGTTTCGGTGTCCATCTCCTGGGGGAGGAAGCTTTCTTT. It codes for CASSFGVHLLGEEAFF.

This clonotype was observed many times. This chain uses TRBV15 with TRBJ2-1; 10 nucleotides match TRBD2. V gave up 8 bases and J gave up 5 bases; unmatched junction bases: 6. The CDR3 is 14 residues long. Germline CDR1 is LNHNV and CDR2 is YYDKDF (reference sequence). CDR3 sequence: CATSSTSGHNEQFF. CDR3 sequence (DNA): TGTGCCACCTCCTCGACTAGCGGGCACAATGAGCAGTTCTTC.

The chain combines TRBV6-1 with TRBJ2-1; 14 positions match TRBD2. The CDR3 has 18 amino acids. Trimming at V came to 11 bases and at J to 4 bases, leaving 16 bases not matched to a gene. From germline, CDR1 is MNHNS and CDR2 SASEGT. In nucleotides, the CDR3 is TGTGCCGGCGCGGGGACTAGCGGGAGCCCGGTTCCATACAATGAGCAGTTCTTC. This sequence encodes CAGAGTSGSPVPYNEQFF.

The V gene is TRBV24-1, the J gene TRBJ2-2; D possibly uses TRBD1 or TRBD2 (5 bases each). The CDR3 totals 15 residues. Trimming pared 7 bases from V and 4 bases from J, leaving 15 bases between. Per the germline V gene, CDR1 is KGHDR and CDR2 is SFDVKD. The DNA of the CDR3 is TGTGCCACCAGCCAAACCGGGACGGGCACCGGGGAGCTGTTTTTT. It codes for CATSQTGTGTGELFF.

J is TRBJ1-1 and V is TRBV30; the match to TRBD1 covers 9 bases. The trim removed 0 bases at V and 12 bases at J, leaving 8 bases unmatched. The CDR3 has 13 amino acids. The V gene's germline CDR1 is GTSNPN and CDR2 SVGIG (reference sequence). In nucleotides, the CDR3 is TGTGCCTGGAGTGTTTGGGGGACAGGGTTACCTTTCTTT. This codes for CAWSVWGTGLPFF.

V is TRBV5-6 and J is TRBJ2-2; the D is unclear. CDR3 length: 15 amino acids. Germline CDR1 and CDR2: SGHDT and YYEEEE. The V end was cut by 2 bases, the J end by 1 base, with 9 bases between. This CDR3 is CASSFFLGNTGELFF. The CDR3 nucleotides are TGTGCCAGCAGCTTCTTTTTAGGGAACACCGGGGAGCTGTTTTTT.

This clonotype showed up many times. The chain combines TRBV28 with TRBJ1-1; TRBD1 agrees at 8 bases. From germline, CDR1 is MDHEN and CDR2 SYDVKM. CDR3 length equals 17 residues. J was trimmed by 0 bases and V by 4 bases; bases with no gene match: 10. The CDR3 reads CASSSPGQVSLNTEAFF. CDR3 sequence (DNA): TGTGCCAGCAGTTCCCCGGGACAGGTTAGCTTGAACACTGAAGCTTTCTTT. The complete variable domain, with remaining parts taken from reference TRBV28 and TRBJ1-1, reads DVKVTQSSRYLVKRTGEKVFLECVQDMDHENMFWYRQDPGLGLRLIYFSYDVKMKEKGDIPEGYSVSREKKERFSLILESASTNQTSMYLCASSSPGQVSLNTEAFFGQGTRLTVV.

This clonotype was counted at least ten times. The chain links TRBV7-2 to TRBJ2-7; 7 bases are a match to TRBD1. Germline V gene lookup returns CDR1 SGHTA and CDR2 FQGNSA. The junction had 7 bases not matched to a gene; V was cut back by 6 bases and J by 2 bases. The length of the CDR3 is 14 residues. CDR3 sequence reads: CASRQTGATYEQYF. CDR3 nucleotide sequence: TGTGCCAGCAGACAAACAGGGGCGACCTACGAGCAGTACTTC.

This clonotype appeared many times. V usage is TRBV7-6 and J usage is TRBJ2-1, with D perhaps matching TRBD1 or TRBD2 (5 bases each). CDR1 is SGHVS, CDR2 FNYEAQ, per germline. This CDR3 region has 14 residues. Between the trimmed V and J ends, which lost 5 bases and 3 bases, there was a span of 11 bases. This chain's CDR3 is CASSAKGSYNEQFF. The CDR3 bases are TGTGCCAGCAGCGCAAAGGGGAGCTACAATGAGCAGTTCTTC.

The rearrangement joins TRBV12-3 or TRBV12-4 to TRBJ1-2, with D possibly being TRBD1 (5 bases). This CDR3 spans 16 amino acids. V was shortened by 3 bases and J by 4 bases, with 18 bases between the two germline ends. The CDR3 sequence is CASSLWGKGLLYGYTF. CDR3 nucleotides: TGTGCCAGCAGTTTGTGGGGGAAGGGCCTACTCTATGGCTACACCTTC.

The chain joins TRBV10-3 to TRBJ2-1; tentative D call: TRBD1 (5 bases). Per germline, CDR1 ENHRY and CDR2 SYGVKD. CDR3 length: 17 amino acids. Trimming left V 10 bases short and J 5 bases short, with 27 bases between. Here the CDR3 DNA reads TGTGCCACCCAAGCCTACCTTAGGGGTCGATCCAACAATGAGCAGTTCTTC. Its protein is CATQAYLRGRSNNEQFF.

This clonotype appeared many times. V and J are TRBV28 and TRBJ2-7, with a weak D call TRBD1 (6 bases). The CDR3 is made up of 14 amino acids. From germline, CDR1 is MDHEN and CDR2 SYDVKM. Trimming left V 3 bases short and J 2 bases short, with 11 bases between. The CDR3 protein is CASSFRDKPYEQYF. DNA of the CDR3: TGTGCCAGCAGTTTCCGGGACAAACCCTACGAGCAGTACTTC. Looking up the rest from reference TRBV28 and TRBJ2-7 gives the full variable domain: DVKVTQSSRYLVKRTGEKVFLECVQDMDHENMFWYRQDPGLGLRLIYFSYDVKMKEKGDIPEGYSVSREKKERFSLILESASTNQTSMYLCASSFRDKPYEQYFGPGTRLTVT.

The table lists this clonotype with many counts. The CDR3 DNA sequence: TGCGCCAGCAGCCCTGGAGAGGGTGTCTATGGCTACACCTTC. Protein: CASSPGEGVYGYTF. The chain employs TRBV5-1 and TRBJ1-2; D is undetermined. The germline V gene has CDR1 SGHRS and CDR2 YFSETQ. CDR3 length: 14 residues. Trimming left V 4 bases short and J 4 bases short, with 14 bases between.

This clonotype was seen a few times. The CDR3 nucleotides read TGTGCCAGCACCTTGGGACCGTGGAATGAGCAGTTCTTC. Translated, it gives CASTLGPWNEQFF. The V gene is TRBV6-1, the J gene TRBJ2-1; D may be TRBD1 or TRBD2 (5 bases each). Germline V lookup: CDR1 MNHNS, CDR2 SASEGT. Between the trimmed V and J ends, which lost 7 bases and 7 bases, there was a span of 14 bases. The CDR3 loop spans 13 amino acids.

Points on this clonotype: It may be a read error: a sequence one base away is much more abundant. This chain connects TRBV2 to TRBJ2-5; D gene ambiguous. Trimming pared 7 bases from V and 0 bases from J, leaving 21 bases between. In germline, CDR1 is SNHLY, CDR2 FYNNEI. The CDR3 has 17 amino acids. The CDR3 loop is CASKGRRATFNQETQYF. Here the CDR3 DNA reads TGTGCCAGCAAAGGCAGGAGAGCTACCTTTAACCAAGAGACCCAGTACTTC.

The table lists this clonotype with a few counts. J is TRBJ1-4 and V is TRBV10-3; 7 bases fit TRBD1. V lost 8 bases to trimming and J lost 6 bases; unmatched junction nucleotides: 3. The CDR3 is 12 residues long. The germline gives CDR1 ENHRY, CDR2 SYGVKD. The CDR3 sequence: CAIDQGDEKLFF. CDR3 DNA sequence: TGTGCCATCGATCAGGGGGATGAAAAACTGTTTTTT.

V gene TRBV6-1 combines with J gene TRBJ2-1; perhaps D is TRBD1 or TRBD2 (6 bases each). V shed 5 bases and J shed 7 bases, with 12 bases lying between them. CDR3 length equals 13 residues. CDR1 MNHNS and CDR2 SASEGT come from the germline V gene. CDR3 protein: CASSRLGGNEQFF. The CDR3 DNA reads TGTGCCAGCAGTCGACTAGGGGGTAATGAGCAGTTCTTC.

This clonotype appeared many times. This chain links TRBV7-2 with TRBJ2-2; D may correspond to TRBD1 or TRBD2 (5 bases each). V was cut by 0 bases and J by 4 bases, with 6 bases left in between. Germline lookup yields CDR1 SGHTA and CDR2 FQGNSA. This CDR3 comprises 14 residues. In DNA form, the CDR3 reads TGTGCCAGCAGCTTAGCCGGGACCACCGGGGAGCTGTTTTTT. It specifies CASSLAGTTGELFF.

This clonotype was seen ten or more times. The chain is built from TRBV11-3 and TRBJ2-2; D perhaps matches TRBD2 (5 bases). The V gene's germline CDR1 is SGHNT and CDR2 YENEEA. There are 16 residues in the CDR3. V lost 5 bases and J 6 bases, leaving 19 bases between the germline ends. The CDR3 spells CASSPSGTATAGELFF. The CDR3 coding sequence is TGTGCCAGCAGCCCCTCGGGAACTGCAACGGCCGGGGAGCTGTTTTTT.

This clonotype was counted at least ten times. This chain connects TRBV7-8 to TRBJ1-5; D unresolved. Trimming left V 5 bases short and J 3 bases short, with 17 bases between. The CDR3 has 16 residues. CDR1 and CDR2 from the germline V gene are SGHVS and FQNEAQ. CDR3 loop: CASSPIFSGDNQPQHF. The CDR3, as DNA: TGTGCCAGCAGCCCCATATTCTCGGGAGACAATCAGCCCCAGCATTTT.

The V and J genes are TRBV29-1 and TRBJ2-4, with TRBD2 matching 10 bases. The CDR3 is 17 residues long. J gave up 0 bases and V 5 bases, and 10 bases lay outside the gene matches. The germline CDR1 and CDR2 sequences are SQVTM and ANQGSEA. The CDR3 is CSVRPLLAGVAKNIQYF. DNA for the CDR3: TGCAGCGTTCGGCCCCTCCTAGCGGGAGTAGCCAAAAACATTCAGTACTTC.

At least ten counts were recorded for this clonotype. The chain combines TRBV12-3 or TRBV12-4 with TRBJ2-1, with 12 bases matching TRBD2. The CDR3 consists of 16 residues. V was clipped by 6 bases and J by 7 bases; unmatched bases: 10. The CDR3 region is CASSLRLAGEINEQFF. The CDR3 coding sequence is TGTGCCAGCAGCCTTAGACTAGCGGGAGAGATTAATGAGCAGTTCTTC.

CDR3: CASSSLVNEQFF. Written as DNA, the CDR3 is TGTGCCAGCAGTTCCCTAGTAAATGAGCAGTTCTTC. The chain employs TRBV12-3 or TRBV12-4 and TRBJ2-1; D is unclear. CDR3 length: 12 residues. Trimming pared 4 bases from V and 7 bases from J, leaving 8 bases between.